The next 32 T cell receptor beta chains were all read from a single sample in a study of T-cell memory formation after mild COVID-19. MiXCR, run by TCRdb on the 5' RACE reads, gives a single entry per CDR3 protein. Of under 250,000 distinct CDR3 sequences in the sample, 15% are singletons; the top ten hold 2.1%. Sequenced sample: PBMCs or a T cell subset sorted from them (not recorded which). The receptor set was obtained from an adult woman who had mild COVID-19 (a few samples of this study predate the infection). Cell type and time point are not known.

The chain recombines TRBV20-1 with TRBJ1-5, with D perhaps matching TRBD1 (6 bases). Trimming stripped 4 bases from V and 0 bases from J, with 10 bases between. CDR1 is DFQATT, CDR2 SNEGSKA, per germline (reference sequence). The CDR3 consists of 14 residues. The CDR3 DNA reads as TGCAGTGCTACGGACAGCTATAGCAATCAGCCCCAGCATTTT. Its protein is CSATDSYSNQPQHF.

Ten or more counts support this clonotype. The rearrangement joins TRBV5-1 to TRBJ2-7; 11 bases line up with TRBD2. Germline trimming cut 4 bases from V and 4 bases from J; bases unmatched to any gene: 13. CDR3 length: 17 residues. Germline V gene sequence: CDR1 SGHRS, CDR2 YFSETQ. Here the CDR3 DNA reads TGCGCCAGCAGCCTTGTAGCGGGAGGGCCGGGGACGTACGAGCAGTACTTC. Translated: CASSLVAGGPGTYEQYF.

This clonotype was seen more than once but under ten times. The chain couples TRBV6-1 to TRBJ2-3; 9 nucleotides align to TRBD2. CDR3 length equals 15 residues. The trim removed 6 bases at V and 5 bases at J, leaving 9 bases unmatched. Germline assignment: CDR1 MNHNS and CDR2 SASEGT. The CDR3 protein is CASSPLAGWGDTQYF. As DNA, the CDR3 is TGTGCCAGCAGCCCCCTAGCGGGGTGGGGAGATACGCAGTATTTT.

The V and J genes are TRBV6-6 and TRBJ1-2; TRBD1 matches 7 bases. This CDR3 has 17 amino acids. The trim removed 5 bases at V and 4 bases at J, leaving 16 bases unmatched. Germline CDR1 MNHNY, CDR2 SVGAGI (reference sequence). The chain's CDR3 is CASSDGFLGQSSYGYTF. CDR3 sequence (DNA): TGTGCCAGCAGTGACGGTTTTCTGGGACAGTCTAGCTATGGCTACACCTTC.

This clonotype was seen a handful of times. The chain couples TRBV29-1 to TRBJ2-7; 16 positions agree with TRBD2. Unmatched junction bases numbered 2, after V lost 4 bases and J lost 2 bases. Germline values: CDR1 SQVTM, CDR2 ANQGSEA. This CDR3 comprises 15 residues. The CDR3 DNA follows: TGCAGCGTTGGAGGGACTAGCGGGAGGGCCTACGAGCAGTACTTC. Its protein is CSVGGTSGRAYEQYF.

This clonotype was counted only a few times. The CDR3: CASSLRGLAGDNEQFF. The CDR3 nucleotides read TGTGCCAGCAGCCTTAGAGGACTAGCGGGGGACAATGAGCAGTTCTTC. The chain couples TRBV9 to TRBJ2-1; TRBD2 matches 13 bases. The CDR3 is 16 residues long. The germline gives CDR1 SGDLS, CDR2 YYNGEE. Trimming removed 4 bases from V and 5 bases from J; junction bases left unmatched: 6.

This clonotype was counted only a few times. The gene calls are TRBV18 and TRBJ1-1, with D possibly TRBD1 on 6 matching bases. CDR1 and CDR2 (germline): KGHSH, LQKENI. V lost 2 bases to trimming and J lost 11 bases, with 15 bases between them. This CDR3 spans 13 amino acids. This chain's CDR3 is CASSPKEGGYAFF. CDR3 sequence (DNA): TGTGCCAGCTCACCAAAAGAAGGGGGTTACGCTTTCTTT.

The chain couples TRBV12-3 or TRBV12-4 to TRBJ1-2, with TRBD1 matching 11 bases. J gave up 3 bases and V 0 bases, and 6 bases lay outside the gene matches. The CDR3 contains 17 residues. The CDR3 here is CASSLALGQGADYGYTF. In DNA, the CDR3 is TGTGCCAGCAGTTTAGCGCTCGGACAGGGGGCCGACTATGGCTACACCTTC.

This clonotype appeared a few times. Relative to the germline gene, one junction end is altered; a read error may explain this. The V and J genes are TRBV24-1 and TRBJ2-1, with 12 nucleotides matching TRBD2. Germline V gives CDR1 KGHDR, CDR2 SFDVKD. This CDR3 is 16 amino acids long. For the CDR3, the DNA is TGTGCCACCAGTGACTGGACTAGCGGGATCTACAATGAGCAGTTATTC. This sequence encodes CATSDWTSGIYNEQLF.

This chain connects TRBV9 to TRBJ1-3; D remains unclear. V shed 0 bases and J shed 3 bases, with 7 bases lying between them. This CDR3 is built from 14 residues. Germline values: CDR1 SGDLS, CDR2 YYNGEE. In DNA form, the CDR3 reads TGTGCCAGCAGCGTAGATTCAGGTGGAAACACCATATATTTT. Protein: CASSVDSGGNTIYF.

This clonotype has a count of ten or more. Written as DNA, the CDR3 is TGTGCCAGCAGCTCCCGACTAGCGGATTACAATGAGCAGTTCTTC. Translated: CASSSRLADYNEQFF. This chain links TRBV5-5 with TRBJ2-1; 9 nucleotides agree with TRBD2. The ends lost 3 bases at V and 4 bases at J; junction bases unmatched: 5. The CDR3 runs 15 residues. Germline V CDR1 and CDR2: SGHKS, YYEKEE (reference sequence). Supplemented by reference TRBV5-5 and TRBJ2-1, the full variable domain reads DAGVTQSPTHLIKTRGQQVTLRCSPISGHKSVSWYQQVLGQGPQFIFQYYEKEERGRGNFPDRFSARQFPNYSSELNVNALLLGDSALYLCASSSRLADYNEQFFGPGTRLTVL.

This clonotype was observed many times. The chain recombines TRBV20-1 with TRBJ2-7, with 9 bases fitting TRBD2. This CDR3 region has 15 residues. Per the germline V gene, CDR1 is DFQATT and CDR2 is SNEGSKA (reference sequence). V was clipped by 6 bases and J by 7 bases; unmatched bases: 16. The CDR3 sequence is CSARAALAGTREQYF. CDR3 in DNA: TGCAGTGCCCGAGCCGCGCTAGCGGGAACACGTGAGCAGTACTTC.

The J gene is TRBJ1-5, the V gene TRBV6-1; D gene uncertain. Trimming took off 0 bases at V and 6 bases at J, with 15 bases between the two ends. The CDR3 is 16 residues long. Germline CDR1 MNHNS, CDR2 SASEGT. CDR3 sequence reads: CASSEARPGDTQPQHF. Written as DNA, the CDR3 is TGTGCCAGCAGTGAAGCTCGGCCGGGAGACACTCAGCCCCAGCATTTT.

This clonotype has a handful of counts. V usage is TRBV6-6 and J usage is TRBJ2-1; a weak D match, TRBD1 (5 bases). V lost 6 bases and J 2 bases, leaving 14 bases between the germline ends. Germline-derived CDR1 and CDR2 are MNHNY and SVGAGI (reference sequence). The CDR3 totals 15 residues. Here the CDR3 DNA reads TGTGCCAGCAGCCCCGACAGACCTACCTACAATGAGCAGTTCTTC. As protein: CASSPDRPTYNEQFF.

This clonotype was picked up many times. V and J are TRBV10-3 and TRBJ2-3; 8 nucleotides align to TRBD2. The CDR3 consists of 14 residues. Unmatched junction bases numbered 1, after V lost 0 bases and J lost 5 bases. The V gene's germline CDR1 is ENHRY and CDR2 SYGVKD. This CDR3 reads CAISESLAGDTQYF. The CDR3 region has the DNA TGTGCCATCAGTGAGTCCCTAGCGGGAGATACGCAGTATTTT.

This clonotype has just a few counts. The CDR3 spells CASSYGGRGGYTF. For the CDR3, the DNA is TGTGCCAGCAGTTACGGAGGGCGGGGAGGCTACACCTTC. This chain joins TRBV6-5 and TRBJ1-2, with D hard to call. The CDR3 runs to 13 residues. Trimming took off 2 bases at V and 8 bases at J, with 12 bases between the two ends. Per germline, CDR1 MNHEY and CDR2 SVGAGI.

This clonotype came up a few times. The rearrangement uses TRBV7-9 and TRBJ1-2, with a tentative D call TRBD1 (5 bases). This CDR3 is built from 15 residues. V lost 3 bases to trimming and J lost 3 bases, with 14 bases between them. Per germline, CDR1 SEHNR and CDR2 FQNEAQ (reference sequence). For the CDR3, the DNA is TGTGCCAGCAGCTTGGAGGGGAATTGGGACTATGGCTACACCTTC. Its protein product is CASSLEGNWDYGYTF.

CDR3 sequence reads: CSARTGTGSTGELFF. DNA for the CDR3: TGCAGTGCCCGTACCGGGACAGGGAGCACCGGGGAGCTGTTTTTT. The J gene is TRBJ2-2, the V gene TRBV20-1; 9 bases are a match to TRBD1. V trimming: 6 bases; J trimming: 4 bases; junction bases outside the gene matches: 9. In germline, CDR1 is DFQATT, CDR2 SNEGSKA (reference sequence). CDR3 length: 15 residues.

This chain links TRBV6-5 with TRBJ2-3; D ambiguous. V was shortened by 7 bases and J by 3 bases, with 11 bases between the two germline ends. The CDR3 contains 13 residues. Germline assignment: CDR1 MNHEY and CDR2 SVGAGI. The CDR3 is CASTLRRTDTQYF. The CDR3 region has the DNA TGTGCCAGCACCCTGAGAAGAACAGATACGCAGTATTTT.

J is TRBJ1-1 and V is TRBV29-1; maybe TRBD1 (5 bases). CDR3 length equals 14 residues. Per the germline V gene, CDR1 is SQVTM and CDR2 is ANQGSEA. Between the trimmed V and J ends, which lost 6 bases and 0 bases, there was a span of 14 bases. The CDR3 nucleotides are TGCAGCGTCCAGGGAAAATTGATGAACACTGAAGCTTTCTTT. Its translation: CSVQGKLMNTEAFF.

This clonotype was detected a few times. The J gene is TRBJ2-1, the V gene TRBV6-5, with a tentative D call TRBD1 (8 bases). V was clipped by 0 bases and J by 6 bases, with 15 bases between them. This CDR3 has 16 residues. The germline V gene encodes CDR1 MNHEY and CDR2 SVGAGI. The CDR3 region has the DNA TGTGCCAGCAGTTACTCCCGGACAGGGAGGGGCAATGAGCAGTTCTTC. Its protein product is CASSYSRTGRGNEQFF.

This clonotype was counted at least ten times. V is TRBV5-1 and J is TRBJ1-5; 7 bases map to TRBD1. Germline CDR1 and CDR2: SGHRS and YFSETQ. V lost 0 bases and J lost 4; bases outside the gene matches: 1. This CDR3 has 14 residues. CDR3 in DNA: TGCGCCAGCAGCTTGGGGGACAGAAATCAGCCCCAGCATTTT. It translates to CASSLGDRNQPQHF.

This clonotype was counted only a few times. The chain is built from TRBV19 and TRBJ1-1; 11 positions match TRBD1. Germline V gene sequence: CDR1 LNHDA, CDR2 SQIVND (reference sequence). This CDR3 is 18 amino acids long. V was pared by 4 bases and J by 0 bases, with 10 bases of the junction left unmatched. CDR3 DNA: TGTGCCAGTAGTACCAAGGACAGGGGGCGAGGGATGAACACTGAAGCTTTCTTT. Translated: CASSTKDRGRGMNTEAFF.

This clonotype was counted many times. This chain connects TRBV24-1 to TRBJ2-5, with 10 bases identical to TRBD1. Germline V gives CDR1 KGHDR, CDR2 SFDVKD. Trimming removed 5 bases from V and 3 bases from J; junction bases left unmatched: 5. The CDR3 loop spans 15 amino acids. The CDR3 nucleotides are TGTGCCACCAGTGGACAGGGGGCAGTGGAAGAGACCCAGTACTTC. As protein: CATSGQGAVEETQYF.

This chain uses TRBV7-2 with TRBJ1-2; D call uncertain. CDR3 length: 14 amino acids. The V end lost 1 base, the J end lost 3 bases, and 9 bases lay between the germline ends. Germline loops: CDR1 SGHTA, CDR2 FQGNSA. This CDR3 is CASSLEAGYYGYTF. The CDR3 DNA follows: TGTGCCAGCAGCTTAGAAGCGGGCTACTATGGCTACACCTTC.

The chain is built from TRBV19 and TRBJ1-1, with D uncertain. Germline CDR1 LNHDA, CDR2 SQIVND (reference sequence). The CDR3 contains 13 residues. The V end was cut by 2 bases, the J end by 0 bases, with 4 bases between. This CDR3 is CASSIQMNTEAFF. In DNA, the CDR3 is TGTGCCAGTAGTATACAAATGAACACTGAAGCTTTCTTT.

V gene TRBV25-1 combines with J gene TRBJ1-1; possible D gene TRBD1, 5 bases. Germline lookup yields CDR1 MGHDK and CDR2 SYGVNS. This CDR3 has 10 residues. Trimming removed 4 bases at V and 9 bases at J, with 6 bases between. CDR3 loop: CASSGQKAFF. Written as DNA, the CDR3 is TGTGCCAGCAGTGGACAGAAAGCTTTCTTT.

The CDR3 DNA reads TGCAGTGCTAAATGGCGTGGGCCCGAAGCTTTCTTT. It specifies CSAKWRGPEAFF. The J gene is TRBJ1-1, the V gene TRBV20-1; D is unresolved. CDR3 length equals 12 residues. Looked up from germline, CDR1 is DFQATT and CDR2 is SNEGSKA (reference sequence). The V end was cut by 4 bases, the J end by 8 bases, with 14 bases between.

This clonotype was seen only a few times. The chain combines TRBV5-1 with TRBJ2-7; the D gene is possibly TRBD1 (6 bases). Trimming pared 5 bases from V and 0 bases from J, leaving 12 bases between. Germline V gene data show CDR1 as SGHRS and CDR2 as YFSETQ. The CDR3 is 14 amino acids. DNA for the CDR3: TGCGCCAGCAGACGAGGGACAAACTCCTACGAGCAGTACTTC. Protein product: CASRRGTNSYEQYF.

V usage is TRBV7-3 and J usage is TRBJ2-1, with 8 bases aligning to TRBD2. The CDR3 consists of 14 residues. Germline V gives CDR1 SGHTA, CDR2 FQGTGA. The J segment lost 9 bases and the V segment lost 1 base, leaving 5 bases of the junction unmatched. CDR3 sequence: CASSLKREKLEQFF. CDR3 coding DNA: TGTGCCAGCAGCTTAAAGCGGGAGAAGCTTGAGCAGTTCTTC.

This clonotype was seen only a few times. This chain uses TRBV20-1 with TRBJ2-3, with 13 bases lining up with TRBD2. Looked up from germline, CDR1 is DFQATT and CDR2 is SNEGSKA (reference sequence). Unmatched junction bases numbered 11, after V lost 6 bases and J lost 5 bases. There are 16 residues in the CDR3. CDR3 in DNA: TGCAGTGCCACCGGGACTAGCGGGAAATCAAAAGATACGCAGTATTTT. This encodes CSATGTSGKSKDTQYF.

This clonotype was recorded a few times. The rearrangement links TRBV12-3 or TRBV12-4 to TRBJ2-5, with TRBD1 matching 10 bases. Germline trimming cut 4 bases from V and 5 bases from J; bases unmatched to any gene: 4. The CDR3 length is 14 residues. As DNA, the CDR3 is TGTGCCAGCAGTTCGGGACAGGGGCCGGAGACCCAGTACTTC. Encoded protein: CASSSGQGPETQYF.